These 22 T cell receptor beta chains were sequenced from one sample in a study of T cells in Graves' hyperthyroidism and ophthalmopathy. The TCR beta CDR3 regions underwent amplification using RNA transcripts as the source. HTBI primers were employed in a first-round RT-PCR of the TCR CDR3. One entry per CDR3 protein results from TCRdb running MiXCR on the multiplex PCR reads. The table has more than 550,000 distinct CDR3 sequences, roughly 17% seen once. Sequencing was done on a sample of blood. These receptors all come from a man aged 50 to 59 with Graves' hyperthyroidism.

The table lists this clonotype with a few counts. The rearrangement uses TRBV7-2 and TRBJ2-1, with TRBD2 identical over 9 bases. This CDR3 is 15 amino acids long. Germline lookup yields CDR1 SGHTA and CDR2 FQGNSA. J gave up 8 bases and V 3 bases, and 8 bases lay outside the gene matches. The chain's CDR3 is CASSFSGRIRDEQFF. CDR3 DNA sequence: TGTGCCAGCAGCTTTAGCGGGAGAATCCGCGATGAGCAGTTCTTC.

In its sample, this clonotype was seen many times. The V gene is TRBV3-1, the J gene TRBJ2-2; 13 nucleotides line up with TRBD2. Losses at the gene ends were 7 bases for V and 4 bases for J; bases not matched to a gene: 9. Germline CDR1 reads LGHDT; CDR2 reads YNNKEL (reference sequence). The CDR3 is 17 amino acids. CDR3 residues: CASTKRTSGSVTGELFF. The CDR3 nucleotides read TGTGCCAGCACCAAGAGGACTAGCGGGAGTGTCACCGGGGAGCTGTTTTTT.

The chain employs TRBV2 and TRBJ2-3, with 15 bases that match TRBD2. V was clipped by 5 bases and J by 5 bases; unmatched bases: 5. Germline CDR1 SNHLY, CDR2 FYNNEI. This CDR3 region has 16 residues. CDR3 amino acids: CASSRTGLAGGDTQYF. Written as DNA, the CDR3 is TGTGCCAGCAGTAGAACGGGACTAGCGGGAGGAGATACGCAGTATTTT.

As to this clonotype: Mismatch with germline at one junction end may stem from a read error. CDR3 sequence reads: CPRVGNSFQYF. Here the CDR3 DNA reads TGCCCTCGGGTGGGTAACAGCTTCCAGTACTTC. The chain recombines TRBV7-9 with TRBJ2-5; no clear D. This CDR3 is built from 11 residues. Germline V gene data show CDR1 as SEHNR and CDR2 as FQNEAQ (reference sequence).

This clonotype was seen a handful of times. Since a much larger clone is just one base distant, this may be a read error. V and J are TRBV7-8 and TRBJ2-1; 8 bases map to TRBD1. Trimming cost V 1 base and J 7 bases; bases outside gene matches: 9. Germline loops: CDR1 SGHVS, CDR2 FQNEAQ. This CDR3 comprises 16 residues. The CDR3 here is CASSLGLQGGANEQFF. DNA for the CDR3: TGTGCCAGCAGCTTAGGATTACAGGGGGGAGCGAATGAGCAGTTCTTC. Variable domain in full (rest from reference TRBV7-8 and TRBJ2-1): GAGVSQSPRYKVAKRGQDVALRCDPISGHVSLFWYQQALGQGPEFLTYFQNEAQLDKSGLPSDRFFAERPEGSVSTLKIQRTQQEDSAVYLCASSLGLQGGANEQFFGPGTRLTVL.

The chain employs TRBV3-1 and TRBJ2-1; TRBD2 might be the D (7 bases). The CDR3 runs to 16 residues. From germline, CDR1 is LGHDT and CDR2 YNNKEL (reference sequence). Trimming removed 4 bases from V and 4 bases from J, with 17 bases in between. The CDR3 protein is CASSPGGGSRYNEQFF. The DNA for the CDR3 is TGTGCCAGCAGCCCCGGGGGCGGGAGTAGGTACAATGAGCAGTTCTTC.

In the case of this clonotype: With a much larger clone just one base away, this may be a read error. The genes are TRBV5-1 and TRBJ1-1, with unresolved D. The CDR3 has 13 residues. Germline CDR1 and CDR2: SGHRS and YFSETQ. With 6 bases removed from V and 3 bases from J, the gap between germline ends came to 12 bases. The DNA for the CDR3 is TGCGCCAGCATTGGGCCCACGGACACTGAAGCTTTCTTT. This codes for CASIGPTDTEAFF.

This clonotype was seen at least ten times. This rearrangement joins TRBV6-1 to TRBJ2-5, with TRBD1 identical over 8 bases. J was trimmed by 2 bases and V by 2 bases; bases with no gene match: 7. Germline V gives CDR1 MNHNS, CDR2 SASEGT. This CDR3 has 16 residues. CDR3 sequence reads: CASSEFNTGGQETQYF. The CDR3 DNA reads TGTGCCAGCAGTGAATTCAATACAGGGGGACAAGAGACCCAGTACTTC.

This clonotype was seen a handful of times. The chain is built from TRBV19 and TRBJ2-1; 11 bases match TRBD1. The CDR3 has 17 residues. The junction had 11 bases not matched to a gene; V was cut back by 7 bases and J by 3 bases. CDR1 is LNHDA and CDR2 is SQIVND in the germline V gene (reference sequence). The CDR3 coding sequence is TGTGCCAGTACCCCTCGGGTGGGGACAGGGGGCTACAATGAGCAGTTCTTC. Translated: CASTPRVGTGGYNEQFF.

CDR3 DNA sequence: TGTGCCAGCAGCCCGTTTACTAGTTACAATGAGCAGTTCTTC. Its translation is CASSPFTSYNEQFF. The rearrangement joins TRBV3-1 to TRBJ2-1, with D perhaps TRBD2 (5 bases). The germline V and J ends were trimmed by 4 bases and 4 bases, with 11 bases remaining between them. The CDR3 is 14 amino acids. The germline V gene encodes CDR1 LGHDT and CDR2 YNNKEL (reference sequence).

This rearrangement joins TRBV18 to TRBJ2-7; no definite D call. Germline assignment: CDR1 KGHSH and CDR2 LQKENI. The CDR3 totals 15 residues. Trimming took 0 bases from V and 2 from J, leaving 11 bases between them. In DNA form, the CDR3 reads TGTGCCAGCTCACCACCTAGTCTGGGGACCTACGAGCAGTACTTC. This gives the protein CASSPPSLGTYEQYF. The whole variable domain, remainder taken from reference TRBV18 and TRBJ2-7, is NAGVMQNPRHLVRRRGQEARLRCSPMKGHSHVYWYRQLPEEGLKFMVYLQKENIIDESGMPKERFSAEFPKEGPSILRIQQVVRGDSAAYFCASSPPSLGTYEQYFGPGTRLTVT.

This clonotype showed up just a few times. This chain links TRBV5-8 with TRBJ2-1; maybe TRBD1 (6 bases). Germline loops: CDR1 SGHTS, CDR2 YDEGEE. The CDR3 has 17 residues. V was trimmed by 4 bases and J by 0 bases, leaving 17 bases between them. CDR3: CASSVATGTYSYNEQFF. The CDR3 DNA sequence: TGTGCCAGCAGCGTGGCCACAGGGACCTACTCCTACAATGAGCAGTTCTTC. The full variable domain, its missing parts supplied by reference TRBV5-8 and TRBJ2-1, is EAGVTQSPTHLIKTRGQQATLRCSPISGHTSVYWYQQALGLGLQFLLWYDEGEERNRGNFPPRFSGRQFPNYSSELNVNALELEDSALYLCASSVATGTYSYNEQFFGPGTRLTVL.

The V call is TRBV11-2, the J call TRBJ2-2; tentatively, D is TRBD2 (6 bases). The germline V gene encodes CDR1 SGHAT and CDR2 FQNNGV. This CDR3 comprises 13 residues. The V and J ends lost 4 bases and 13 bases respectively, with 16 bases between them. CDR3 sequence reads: CASSYRPGDLLFF. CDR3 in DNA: TGTGCCAGCAGCTACCGTCCGGGGGATTTGCTGTTTTTT.

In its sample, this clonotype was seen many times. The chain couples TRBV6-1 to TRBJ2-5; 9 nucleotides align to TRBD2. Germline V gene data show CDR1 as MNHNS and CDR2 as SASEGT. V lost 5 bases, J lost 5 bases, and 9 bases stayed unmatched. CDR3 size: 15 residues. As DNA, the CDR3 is TGTGCCAGCAGTTCCCTAAGCGGGAGGACCGAGACCCAGTACTTC. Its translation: CASSSLSGRTETQYF.

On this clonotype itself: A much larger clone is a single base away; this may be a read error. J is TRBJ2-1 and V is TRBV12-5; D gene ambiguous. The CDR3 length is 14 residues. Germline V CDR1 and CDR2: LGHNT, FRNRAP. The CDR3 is CASGLGQLHNEQVF. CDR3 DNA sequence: TGTGCTAGTGGTTTGGGTCAACTCCACAATGAGCAGGTCTTC.

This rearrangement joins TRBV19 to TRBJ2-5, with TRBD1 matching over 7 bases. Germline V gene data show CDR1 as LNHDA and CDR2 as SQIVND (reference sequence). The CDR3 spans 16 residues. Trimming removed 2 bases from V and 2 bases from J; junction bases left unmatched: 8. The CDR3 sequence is CASSIFWQGDQETQYF. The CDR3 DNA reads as TGTGCCAGTAGTATATTCTGGCAGGGGGATCAAGAGACCCAGTACTTC.

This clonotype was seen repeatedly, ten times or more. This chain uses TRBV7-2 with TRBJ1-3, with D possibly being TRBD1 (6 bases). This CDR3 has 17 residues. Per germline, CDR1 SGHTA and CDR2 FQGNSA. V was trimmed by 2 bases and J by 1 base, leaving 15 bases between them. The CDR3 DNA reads TGTGCCAGCAGCTTACATAGTTTTCAGGGGTCTGGAAACACCATATATTTT. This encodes CASSLHSFQGSGNTIYF.

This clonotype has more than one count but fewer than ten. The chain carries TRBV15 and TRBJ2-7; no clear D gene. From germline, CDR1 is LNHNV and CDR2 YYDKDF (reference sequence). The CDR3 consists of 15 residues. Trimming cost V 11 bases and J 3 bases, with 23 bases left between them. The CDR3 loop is CAGTPGGLLHYEQYF. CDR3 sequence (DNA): TGTGCCGGAACCCCGGGTGGCCTCCTTCACTACGAGCAGTACTTC.

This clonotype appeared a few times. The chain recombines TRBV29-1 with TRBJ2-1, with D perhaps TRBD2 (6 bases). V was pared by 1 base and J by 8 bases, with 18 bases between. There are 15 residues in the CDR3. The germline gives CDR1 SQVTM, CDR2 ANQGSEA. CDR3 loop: CSVEGSGASPDEQFF. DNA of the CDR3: TGCAGCGTTGAAGGTTCGGGAGCGTCTCCGGATGAGCAGTTCTTC.

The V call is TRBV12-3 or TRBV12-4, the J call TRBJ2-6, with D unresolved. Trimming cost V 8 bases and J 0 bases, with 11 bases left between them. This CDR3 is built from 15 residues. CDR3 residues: CASGPRNSGANVLTF. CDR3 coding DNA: TGTGCCAGCGGTCCCCGAAACTCTGGGGCCAACGTCCTGACTTTC.

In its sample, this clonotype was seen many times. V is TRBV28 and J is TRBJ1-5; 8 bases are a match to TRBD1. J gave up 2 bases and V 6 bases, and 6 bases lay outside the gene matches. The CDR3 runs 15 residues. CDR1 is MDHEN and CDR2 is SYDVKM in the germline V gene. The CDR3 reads CASSRGQAGNQPQHF. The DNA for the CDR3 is TGTGCCAGCAGCAGGGGACAGGCAGGCAATCAGCCCCAGCATTTT.

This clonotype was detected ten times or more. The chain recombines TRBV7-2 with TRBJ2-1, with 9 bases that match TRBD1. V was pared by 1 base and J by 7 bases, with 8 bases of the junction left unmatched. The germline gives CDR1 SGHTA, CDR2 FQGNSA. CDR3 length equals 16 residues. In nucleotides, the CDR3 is TGTGCCAGCAGCTTAGGAGGGACAGGGTGGGAGAATGAGCAGTTCTTC. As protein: CASSLGGTGWENEQFF.